This T cell receptor (beta chain) is drawn from a study of cytomegalovirus exposure and HLA in healthy donors. The PCR ran on 60 Vbeta and 13 Jbeta primers. The repertoire was sequenced with immunoSEQ multiplex PCR; TCRdb's copy has only in-frame clones and lacks some. The data show about 180,000 clones, with 77% seen just once and about 3.8% held by the top ten. Between the trimmed V and J ends, which lost 10 bases and 3 bases, there was a span of 10 bases. Per the germline V gene, CDR1 is MDHEN and CDR2 is SYDVKM. The CDR3 has 11 amino acids. Sequencing was performed on PBMCs. The chain links TRBV28 to TRBJ2-7; D gene unclear. This TCR was sampled from a woman aged 60 to 75 in good health and CMV-seropositive. CDR3 DNA: TGTGCCACCGGCGGAAACTACGAGCAGTACTTC. Amino acids: CATGGNYEQYF. The full variable domain, rest sourced from reference TRBV28 and TRBJ2-7, is DVKVTQSSRYLVKRTGEKVFLECVQDMDHENMFWYRQDPGLGLRLIYFSYDVKMKEKGDIPEGYSVSREKKERFSLILESASTNQTSMYLCATGGNYEQYFGPGTRLTVT.